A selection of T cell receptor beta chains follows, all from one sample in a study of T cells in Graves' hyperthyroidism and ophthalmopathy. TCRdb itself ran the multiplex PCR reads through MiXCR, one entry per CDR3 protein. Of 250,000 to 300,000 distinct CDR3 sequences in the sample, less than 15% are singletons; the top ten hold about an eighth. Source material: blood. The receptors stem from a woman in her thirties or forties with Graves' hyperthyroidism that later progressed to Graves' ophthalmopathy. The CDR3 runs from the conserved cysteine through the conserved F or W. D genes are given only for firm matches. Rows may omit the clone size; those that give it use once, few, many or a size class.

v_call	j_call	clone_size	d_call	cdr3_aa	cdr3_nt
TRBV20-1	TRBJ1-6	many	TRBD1	CSTSTLDRDSPLHF	TGCAGTACTAGCACCCTGGACAGGGATTCACCCCTCCACTTT
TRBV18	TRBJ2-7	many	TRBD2	CASSPSMGLALYEQYF	TGTGCCAGCTCACCAAGTATGGGACTAGCACTATACGAGCAGTACTTC
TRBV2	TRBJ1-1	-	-	CASSESETGEAFF	TGTGCCAGCAGTGAATCTGAGACAGGTGAAGCTTTCTTT
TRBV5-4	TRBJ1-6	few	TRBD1	CASSLDRGNSPLHF	TGTGCCAGCAGCTTGGACAGGGGGAATTCACCCCTCCACTTT
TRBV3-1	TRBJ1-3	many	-	CASSQVRYAGRNTIYF	TGTGCCAGCAGCCAAGTGAGGTACGCCGGGCGAAACACCATATATTTT
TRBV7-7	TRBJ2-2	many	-	CASSPNLWGRPSYRTGELFF	TGTGCTAGCAGCCCAAACCTTTGGGGGAGGCCTTCATACCGCACCGGGGAGCTGTTTTTT
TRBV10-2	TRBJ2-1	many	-	CASGSGAGRNNEQFF	TGCGCCAGCGGGTCGGGGGCGGGAAGGAACAATGAGCAGTTCTTC
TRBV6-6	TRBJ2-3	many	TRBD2	CASSYSGGAGDTQYF	TGTGCCAGCAGTTACTCGGGAGGGGCAGGAGATACGCAGTATTTT
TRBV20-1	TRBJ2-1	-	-	CSATTRDTIYNEQFF	TGCAGTGCTACCACCCGGGACACAATATACAATGAGCAGTTCTTC
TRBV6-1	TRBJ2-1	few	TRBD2	CASRTLAALVQSSYNEQFF	TGTGCCAGCAGGACGCTAGCGGCTTTAGTCCAGAGCTCCTACAATGAGCAGTTCTTC
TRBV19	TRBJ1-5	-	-	CASSERISNQPQHF	TGTGCCAGTAGTGAGCGTATTAGCAATCAGCCCCAGCATTTT
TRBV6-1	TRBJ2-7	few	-	CASSLGGAGGDEQYF	TGTGCCAGCAGTTTGGGGGGGGCAGGGGGCGACGAGCAGTACTTC
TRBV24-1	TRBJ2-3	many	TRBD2	CATSDGAGDATDTQYF	TGTGCCACCAGTGATGGAGCGGGAGACGCCACAGATACGCAGTATTTT
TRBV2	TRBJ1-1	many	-	CASSEQQEAFF	TGTGCCAGCAGTGAACAGCAAGAAGCTTTCTTT
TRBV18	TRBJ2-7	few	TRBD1	CASSPAGTGPLYEQYF	TGTGCCAGCTCACCAGCCGGGACAGGACCCCTTTACGAGCAGTACTTC
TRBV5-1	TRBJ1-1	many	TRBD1	CASSFGTGENTEAFF	TGCGCCAGCAGCTTCGGGACAGGGGAGAACACTGAAGCTTTCTTT
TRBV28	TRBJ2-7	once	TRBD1	CASSPTGTGVKNEQYF	TGTGCCAGCAGTCCCACCGGGACAGGGGTAAAGAACGAGCAGTACTTC
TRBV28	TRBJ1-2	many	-	CASSLTGPPYGYTF	TGTGCCAGCAGTTTAACAGGTCCCCCCTATGGCTACACCTTC
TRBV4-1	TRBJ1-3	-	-	CASSQDYLGNTIYF	TGCGCCAGCAGCCAAGACTATCTTGGAAACACCATATATTTT
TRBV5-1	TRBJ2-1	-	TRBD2	CASSLDGTSYNEQFF	TGCGCCAGCAGCTTGGACGGGACTAGCTACAATGAGCAGTTCTTC
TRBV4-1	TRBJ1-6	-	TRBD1	CASSPEVGQGGSPLHF	TGCGCCAGCAGCCCAGAGGTGGGACAGGGAGGTTCACCCCTCCACTTT
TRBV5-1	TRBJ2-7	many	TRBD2	CASSLAPGGDLPYEQYF	TGCGCCAGCAGCTTGGCCCCCGGGGGGGATCTCCCCTACGAGCAGTACTTC
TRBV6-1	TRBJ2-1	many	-	CASSRLGQHEQFF	TGTGCCAGCAGTCGCCTAGGACAACATGAGCAGTTCTTC
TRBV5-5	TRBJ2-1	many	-	CASSLNSYNYNEQFF	TGTGCCAGCAGCTTGAATTCGTATAACTACAATGAGCAGTTCTTC
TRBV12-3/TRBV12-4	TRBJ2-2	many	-	CASSWTVNTGELFF	TGTGCCAGCAGTTGGACAGTAAACACCGGGGAGCTGTTTTTT
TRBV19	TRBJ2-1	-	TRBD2	CASSPRSGTSGSEQFF	TGTGCCAGTAGTCCCCGCTCAGGGACTAGCGGTAGTGAGCAGTTCTTC
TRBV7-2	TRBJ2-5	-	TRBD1	CASSRQGGQETQYF	TGTGCCAGCAGCCGACAGGGGGGGCAGGAGACCCAGTACTTC
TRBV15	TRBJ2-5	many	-	CATSRDRGFQETQYF	TGTGCCACCAGCAGAGACAGGGGATTTCAGGAGACCCAGTACTTC
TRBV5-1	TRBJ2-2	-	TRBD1	CASSLPHRGTGELFF	TGCGCCAGCAGCTTGCCGCACAGGGGAACCGGGGAGCTGTTTTTT
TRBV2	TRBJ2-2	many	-	CASSEPVVGELFF	TGTGCCAGCAGTGAACCTGTCGTCGGGGAGCTGTTTTTT
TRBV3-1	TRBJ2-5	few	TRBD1	CASSQGAGETQYF	TGTGCCAGCAGTCAGGGGGCCGGGGAGACCCAGTACTTC
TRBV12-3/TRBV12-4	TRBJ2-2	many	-	CASSQGSTGELFF	TGTGCCAGCAGTCAGGGATCCACCGGGGAGCTGTTTTTT
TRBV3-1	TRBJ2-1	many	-	CASSQLLDHNEQFF	TGTGCCAGCAGCCAACTGCTGGATCACAATGAGCAGTTCTTC
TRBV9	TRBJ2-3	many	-	CASTPFGLWEDTQYF	TGTGCCAGCACCCCATTTGGATTGTGGGAAGATACGCAGTATTTT
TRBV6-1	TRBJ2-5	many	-	CASSDAVETQYF	TGTGCCAGCAGTGACGCCGTTGAGACCCAGTACTTC
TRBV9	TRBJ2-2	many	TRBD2	CASSVQSGGTGELFF	TGTGCCAGCAGCGTACAGTCGGGAGGCACCGGGGAGCTGTTTTTT
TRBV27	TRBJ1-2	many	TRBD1	CASSSGTGIIYGYTF	TGTGCCAGCAGTTCCGGGACAGGGATTATTTATGGCTACACCTTC
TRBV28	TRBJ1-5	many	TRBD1	CASSLGTGGFQPQHF	TGTGCCAGCAGTCTCGGGACAGGGGGCTTTCAGCCCCAGCATTTT
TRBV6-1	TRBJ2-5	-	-	CASSDVGNQETQYF	TGTGCCAGCAGTGATGTCGGGAACCAAGAGACCCAGTACTTC
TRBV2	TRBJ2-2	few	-	CAPPISKGRPNTGELLF	TGTGCTCCCCCAATCTCAAAGGGACGTCCGAACACCGGGGAGCTGCTTTTT
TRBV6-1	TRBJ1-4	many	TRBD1	CASSSYSLGQGNEKLFF	TGTGCCAGCAGTTCCTACTCGTTAGGACAGGGGAATGAAAAACTGTTTTTT
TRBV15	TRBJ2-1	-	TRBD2	CATSRDRPSGAYNEQFF	TGTGCCACCAGCAGAGATCGTCCTAGCGGGGCCTACAATGAGCAGTTCTTC
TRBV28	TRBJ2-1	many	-	CASTGHNSYNEQFF	TGTGCCAGTACGGGACACAACTCCTACAATGAGCAGTTCTTC
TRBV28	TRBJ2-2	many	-	CASSLSFPGEGSTGELFF	TGTGCCAGCAGTTTATCCTTTCCAGGAGAGGGGAGCACCGGGGAGCTGTTTTTT
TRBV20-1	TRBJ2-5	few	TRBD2	CSARVASTSGRAQETQYF	TGCAGTGCTAGAGTGGCCTCGACTAGCGGGAGGGCCCAGGAGACCCAGTACTTC
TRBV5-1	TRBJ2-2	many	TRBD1	CASSLWTGGSTGELFF	TGCGCCAGCAGCCTCTGGACAGGGGGCAGCACCGGGGAGCTGTTTTTT
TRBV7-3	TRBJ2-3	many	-	CASSLKGGLSTDTQYF	TGTGCCAGCAGCTTAAAGGGGGGACTATCCACAGATACGCAGTATTTT
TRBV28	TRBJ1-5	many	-	CASSYSNQPQHF	TGTGCCAGCAGCTATAGCAATCAGCCCCAGCATTTT
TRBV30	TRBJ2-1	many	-	CAWTDNLGLYNEQFF	TGTGCCTGGACGGACAACCTTGGCTTATACAATGAGCAGTTCTTC
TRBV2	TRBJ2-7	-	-	CASSEAGTKPGYEQYF	TGTGCCAGCAGTGAAGCGGGGACGAAGCCTGGCTACGAGCAGTACTTC
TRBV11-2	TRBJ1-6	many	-	CASSRTSDSPLHF	TGTGCCAGCAGCCGGACCTCGGATTCACCCCTCCACTTT
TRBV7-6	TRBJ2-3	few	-	CASSLAPGYTDTQYF	TGTGCCAGCAGCTTAGCGCCTGGATACACAGATACGCAGTATTTT
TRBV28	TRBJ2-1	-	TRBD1	CASSSSVGTGAEQFF	TGTGCCAGCAGTTCCTCCGTCGGGACAGGGGCTGAGCAGTTCTTC